Shown below are 18 T cell receptor beta chains from a single sample sequenced in a study of memory CD4+ T cells and cytomegalovirus serostatus. The assay was immunoSEQ multiplex PCR, and TCRdb's table has in-frame clones only and misses some. The sample consists of about 25,000 clones, about 81% of them appearing once. Single viable CD3+CD4+CD8-CD45RO+ cells were sorted as the memory CD4+ T cells. Sample: memory CD4+ T cells from blood. The source of these receptors is an adult in good health and CMV-seronegative.

The genes are TRBV6-1 and TRBJ1-6, with D possibly matching TRBD1 (5 bases). The germline CDR1 and CDR2 sequences are MNHNS and SASEGT. Trimming removed 0 bases at V and 7 bases at J, with 16 bases between. The CDR3 length is 17 residues. The CDR3 DNA is TGTGCCAGCAGTGAAGCGGTCATCGTCCAGGGAAATTCACCCCTCCACTTT. As protein: CASSEAVIVQGNSPLHF.

J is TRBJ1-6 and V is TRBV2, with unresolved D. V shed 7 bases and J shed 8 bases, with 9 bases lying between them. The CDR3 extends over 12 amino acids. Germline V lookup: CDR1 SNHLY, CDR2 FYNNEI. The DNA for the CDR3 is TGTGCCAGCAATCGTAATTATTCACCCCTCCACTTT. This codes for CASNRNYSPLHF.

The chain couples TRBV6-1 to TRBJ2-7, with TRBD2 as a possible D gene (6 bases). The CDR3 totals 16 residues. Germline V gene sequence: CDR1 MNHNS, CDR2 SASEGT. V gave up 3 bases and J gave up 3 bases, with 18 bases separating them. CDR3 DNA: TGTGCCAGCAGTGATTTTGGCCATCGGGGGAACTACGAGCAGTACTTC. Its translation is CASSDFGHRGNYEQYF.

This chain uses TRBV28 with TRBJ1-5; TRBD1 matches 11 bases. CDR3 length equals 16 residues. Germline CDR1 MDHEN, CDR2 SYDVKM. The junction had 10 bases not matched to a gene; V was cut back by 6 bases and J by 6 bases. CDR3 DNA sequence: TGTGCCAGCAGACCGAGGACAGGGGGCGAGGTTCAGCCCCAGCATTTT. Translating gives CASRPRTGGEVQPQHF.

The chain couples TRBV19 to TRBJ2-1; 10 bases fit TRBD1. Losses at the gene ends were 4 bases for V and 3 bases for J; bases not matched to a gene: 6. This CDR3 contains 16 residues. The germline gives CDR1 LNHDA, CDR2 SQIVND (reference sequence). The CDR3 protein is CASSTPTGGGYNEQFF. The CDR3 DNA reads as TGTGCCAGTAGTACCCCGACAGGGGGCGGCTACAATGAGCAGTTCTTC.

This clone showed up just once. The genes are TRBV10-3 and TRBJ1-1; the D gene is possibly TRBD1 (6 bases). Germline V gene data show CDR1 as ENHRY and CDR2 as SYGVKD. This CDR3 is built from 15 residues. The V and J ends lost 6 bases and 3 bases respectively, with 17 bases between them. This CDR3 reads CAIRDSSGDHTEAFF. In DNA form, the CDR3 reads TGTGCCATCAGGGACAGTTCGGGGGACCACACTGAAGCTTTCTTT.

The chain recombines TRBV11-3 with TRBJ2-5, with TRBD1 identical over 10 bases. The J call may be in error: the DNA end matches TRBJ2-7 better. This CDR3 has 15 residues. The germline gives CDR1 SGHNT, CDR2 YENEEA. The chain's CDR3 is CASSGDRGLEDEQYF. CDR3 DNA sequence: TGTGCCAGCAGCGGTGACAGGGGGCTTGAGGACGAGCAGTACTTC.

The J gene is TRBJ1-5, the V gene TRBV19, with D maybe TRBD1 (5 bases). CDR3 length equals 17 residues. The V end was cut by 1 base, the J end by 0 bases, with 13 bases between. Germline V lookup: CDR1 LNHDA, CDR2 SQIVND (reference sequence). The CDR3 nucleotides read TGTGCCAGTAGTATAGGCAGGGCCACCTATAGCAATCAGCCCCAGCATTTT. As protein: CASSIGRATYSNQPQHF.

This chain links TRBV5-4 with TRBJ1-1, with D hard to call. The germline V gene encodes CDR1 SGHNT and CDR2 YYREEE (reference sequence). The CDR3 extends over 14 amino acids. V was pared by 2 bases and J by 6 bases, with 14 bases between. The CDR3 region has the DNA TGTGCCAGCAGCTTAAGGTCGGGTTTAGCTGAAGCTTTCTTT. Amino acid sequence: CASSLRSGLAEAFF.

The V gene is TRBV27, the J gene TRBJ1-5; 8 bases fit TRBD1. The CDR3 totals 14 residues. The V gene's germline CDR1 is MNHEY and CDR2 SMNVEV (reference sequence). J was trimmed by 4 bases and V by 6 bases; bases with no gene match: 5. The CDR3 sequence: CASRDTGGNQPQHF. The CDR3, as DNA: TGTGCCAGCAGAGATACAGGGGGGAATCAGCCCCAGCATTTT.

The rearrangement joins TRBV11-2 to TRBJ1-6, with a weak D call TRBD1 (6 bases). Trimming cost V 4 bases and J 9 bases, with 19 bases left between them. The germline V gene encodes CDR1 SGHAT and CDR2 FQNNGV. This CDR3 comprises 16 residues. CDR3 coding DNA: TGTGCCAGCAGCTCTATCTTACAGGGTCGAGGTTCACCCCTCCACTTT. Residues: CASSSILQGRGSPLHF.

The chain carries TRBV19 and TRBJ1-4; maybe TRBD1 (6 bases). The CDR3 contains 14 residues. The germline V gene encodes CDR1 LNHDA and CDR2 SQIVND (reference sequence). Trimming left V 4 bases short and J 3 bases short, with 9 bases between. This chain's CDR3 is CASSTPGANEKLFF. CDR3 nucleotides: TGTGCCAGTAGTACCCCAGGGGCTAATGAAAAACTGTTTTTT. The variable domain in full, completed from reference TRBV19 and TRBJ1-4, reads DGGITQSPKYLFRKEGQNVTLSCEQNLNHDAMYWYRQDPGQGLRLIYYSQIVNDFQKGDIAEGYSVSREKKESFPLTVTSAQKNPTAFYLCASSTPGANEKLFFGSGTQLSVL.

There are a few counts of this clone. In DNA, the CDR3 is TGTGCCAGCAGCCAAGATCGGGCCCACGAGCAGTACTTC. Its protein is CASSQDRAHEQYF. The V gene is TRBV4-2, the J gene TRBJ2-7; D not resolved. The V end lost 0 bases, the J end lost 5 bases, and 8 bases lay between the germline ends. The CDR3 runs to 13 residues. From germline, CDR1 is LGHNA and CDR2 YNFKEQ.

Concerning this clone: Other DNA sequences in this sample translate to the same CDR3. This chain joins TRBV4-3 and TRBJ1-1; D not certain. This CDR3 has 13 amino acids. The V and J ends lost 0 bases and 5 bases respectively, with 7 bases between them. Germline V gene lookup returns CDR1 LGHNA and CDR2 YSLEER. For the CDR3, the DNA is TGCGCCAGCAGCCAAGATCGCTCAACTGAAGCTTTCTTT. It encodes CASSQDRSTEAFF.

This clone was counted only a few times. This chain uses TRBV18 with TRBJ2-3; the D gene is possibly TRBD1 (5 bases). V lost 6 bases, J lost 3 bases, and 10 bases lay in between. This CDR3 is built from 13 residues. Germline loops: CDR1 KGHSH, CDR2 LQKENI. CDR3 region: CASSKGATDTQYF. CDR3 DNA: TGTGCCAGCTCGAAAGGGGCTACAGATACGCAGTATTTT.

The sample holds one count of this clone. V is TRBV5-1 and J is TRBJ1-1, with D maybe TRBD1 (5 bases). Germline lookup yields CDR1 SGHRS and CDR2 YFSETQ. Deletions cut 3 bases from V and 4 bases from J, with 13 bases between. The CDR3 spans 14 residues. The CDR3 DNA reads as TGCGCCAGCAGCTGGGACGGTGGGAGCACTGAAGCTTTCTTT. This gives the protein CASSWDGGSTEAFF.

The rearrangement uses TRBV18 and TRBJ1-3; D possibly corresponds to TRBD1 (5 bases). The CDR3 is 17 residues long. Trimming cost V 0 bases and J 2 bases, with 14 bases left between them. The germline gives CDR1 KGHSH, CDR2 LQKENI. In nucleotides, the CDR3 is TGTGCCAGCTCACCACCCGTAGGGCCAGGGACTGGAAACACCATATATTTT. Translation gives CASSPPVGPGTGNTIYF.

V usage is TRBV11-2 and J usage is TRBJ2-1, with 10 bases identical to TRBD2. Trimming removed 5 bases from V and 7 bases from J; junction bases left unmatched: 8. CDR3 length: 15 amino acids. Germline V gene data show CDR1 as SGHAT and CDR2 as FQNNGV. The CDR3, as DNA: TGTGCCAGCAGCATTCAGCGGGGGGGGTGGAATGAGCAGTTCTTC. This translates into CASSIQRGGWNEQFF.